Described below is a single T cell receptor (beta chain) sequence and its context. Unmatched junction bases numbered 15, after V lost 0 bases and J lost 0 bases. CDR1 is SGHTA and CDR2 is FQGTGA in the germline V gene. The CDR3 consists of 20 residues. The data were obtained in a study of cytomegalovirus exposure and HLA in healthy donors. PCR amplification relied on 60 Vbeta primers (plus 13 Jbeta primers). Assay: immunoSEQ multiplex PCR; the TCRdb copy retains only in-frame clones and omits some. The sample lists over 75,000 clones, roughly 84% seen once, with 2.4% in the top ten. The sample consisted of PBMCs. The chain has TRBV7-3 and TRBJ2-3, with 7 bases fitting TRBD2. This sequence originates from a woman aged 50 to 60 in good health and CMV-seronegative. The CDR3 DNA follows: TGTGCCAGCAGCTTAACGTCTTATCATAGCGGGTTGTTTAGCACAGATACGCAGTATTTT. Its protein product is CASSLTSYHSGLFSTDTQYF.